The present entry profiles one T cell receptor (beta chain) with its context. These data originate in a study of T cell changes during pregnancy in multiple sclerosis. Repertoires were generated with immunoSEQ multiplex PCR, while TCRdb's copy carries only in-frame clones and drops some. The sample includes about 31,000 clones, 90% of them seen just once. Trimming stripped 5 bases from V and 5 bases from J, with 19 bases between. The CDR3 totals 15 residues. CDR1 LNHDA and CDR2 SQIVND come from the germline V gene (reference sequence). The source material was CD8+ T cells from peripheral blood mononuclear cells, sampled in the second trimester of pregnancy. The V call is TRBV19, the J call TRBJ2-7; D unresolved. The source is a female donor with multiple sclerosis, enrolled in a pregnancy study. The CDR3: CASSFDDTVRNEQYF. Here the CDR3 DNA reads TGTGCCAGTAGTTTCGATGACACAGTGAGAAACGAGCAGTACTTC.